This T cell receptor (beta chain) comes out of a study of Graves' ophthalmopathy and Graves' hyperthyroidism. V was cut by 4 bases and J by 5 bases, with 8 bases left in between. The CDR3 totals 13 residues. Germline V gene sequence: CDR1 MNHEY, CDR2 SMNVEV (reference sequence). Additional autoimmune diseases, uncontrolled infections, pregnancy or lactation disqualified patients. Diagnosis used clinical symptoms, serum thyroxine, TRAb, thyroid ultrasound and orbital computed tomography. Amplified material comprised TCR beta CDR3 regions derived from RNA transcripts. RT-PCR with HTBI primers came first, then second-round multiplex PCR. MiXCR was run by TCRdb on the multiplex PCR reads, yielding one entry per CDR3 protein. The data contain approximately 500,000 distinct CDR3 sequences, under 15% of them singletons.

V gene TRBV27 combines with J gene TRBJ2-2; D unclear. Sequenced sample: blood. The receptor was derived from a woman in her thirties with Graves' ophthalmopathy. The CDR3 is CASSYWATGELFF. DNA for the CDR3: TGTGCCAGCAGTTATTGGGCGACCGGGGAGCTGTTTTTT.